This T cell receptor beta chain was captured by sequencing in a study of CD8+CD57+ T cells in acquired aplastic anemia. Findings and caveats of the study: Around 27 was the count of CD8+ CDR3 sequences that patients shared with controls. Patients and healthy controls showed no significant CD8+ Simpson's diversity difference.

The germline V gene has CDR1 SQVTM and CDR2 ANQGSEA. Trimming left V 5 bases short and J 5 bases short, with 15 bases between. The CDR3 totals 13 residues. For CDR3 and TCR beta VDJ profiling, genomic DNA was the template used. TCRdb reprocessed the reads with MiXCR, giving one entry per CDR3 protein. The sample includes about 58,000 distinct CDR3 sequences, about 56% of them seen just once. Remarks on this clonotype: Its antigen remains unknown.

Flow cytometry had shown expanded CD8+CD57+ cells in the patients chosen for sequencing. What was sequenced was sorted CD4+, CD8+, or CD8+CD57+ T cells (not recorded which) from PBMCs. The clonotype originates from a human donor with aplastic anemia. The chain carries TRBV29-1 and TRBJ1-1; D not certain. This CDR3 reads CSVTSWGGTEAFF. The CDR3, as DNA: TGCAGCGTTACTTCTTGGGGTGGGACTGAAGCTTTCTTT.